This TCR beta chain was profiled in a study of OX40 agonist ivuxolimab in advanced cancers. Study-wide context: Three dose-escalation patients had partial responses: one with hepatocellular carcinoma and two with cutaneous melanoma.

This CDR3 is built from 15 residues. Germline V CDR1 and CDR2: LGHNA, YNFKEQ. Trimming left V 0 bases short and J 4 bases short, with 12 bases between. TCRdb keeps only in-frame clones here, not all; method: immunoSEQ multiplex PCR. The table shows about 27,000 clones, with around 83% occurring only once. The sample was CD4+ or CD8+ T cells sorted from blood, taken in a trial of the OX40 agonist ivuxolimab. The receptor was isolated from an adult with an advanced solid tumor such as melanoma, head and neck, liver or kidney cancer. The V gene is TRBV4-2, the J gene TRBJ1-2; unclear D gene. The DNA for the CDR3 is TGTGCCAGCAGCCAAGAGGACTCCTGGGTCTATGGCTACACCTTC. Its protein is CASSQEDSWVYGYTF.